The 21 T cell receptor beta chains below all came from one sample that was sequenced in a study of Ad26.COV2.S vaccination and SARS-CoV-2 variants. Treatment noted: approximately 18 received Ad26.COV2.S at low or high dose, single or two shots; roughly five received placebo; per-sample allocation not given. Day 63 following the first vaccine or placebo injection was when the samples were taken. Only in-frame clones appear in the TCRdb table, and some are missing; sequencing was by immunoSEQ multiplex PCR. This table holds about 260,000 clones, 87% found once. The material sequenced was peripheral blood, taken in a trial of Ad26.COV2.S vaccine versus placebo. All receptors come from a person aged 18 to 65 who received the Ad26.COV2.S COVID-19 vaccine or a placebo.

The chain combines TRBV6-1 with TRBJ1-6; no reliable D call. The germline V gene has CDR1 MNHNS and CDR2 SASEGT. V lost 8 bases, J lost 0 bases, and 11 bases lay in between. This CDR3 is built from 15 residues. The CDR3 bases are TGTGCCAGCTTTCAGTCTATCTCCTATAATTCACCCCTCCACTTT. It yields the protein CASFQSISYNSPLHF.

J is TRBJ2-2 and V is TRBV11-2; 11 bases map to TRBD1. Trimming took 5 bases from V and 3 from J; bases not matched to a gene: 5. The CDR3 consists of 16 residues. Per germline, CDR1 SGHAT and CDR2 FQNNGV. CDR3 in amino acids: CASSQWTGGDTGELFF. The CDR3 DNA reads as TGTGCCAGCAGCCAATGGACAGGGGGCGACACCGGGGAGCTGTTTTTT.

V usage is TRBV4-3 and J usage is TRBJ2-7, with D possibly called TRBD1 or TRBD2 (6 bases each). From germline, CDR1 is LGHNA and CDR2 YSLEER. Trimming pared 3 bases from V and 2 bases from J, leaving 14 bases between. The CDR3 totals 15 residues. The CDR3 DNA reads TGCGCCAGCAGCCAGGGGGGCGGTACCACCTACGAGCAGTACTTC. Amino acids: CASSQGGGTTYEQYF.

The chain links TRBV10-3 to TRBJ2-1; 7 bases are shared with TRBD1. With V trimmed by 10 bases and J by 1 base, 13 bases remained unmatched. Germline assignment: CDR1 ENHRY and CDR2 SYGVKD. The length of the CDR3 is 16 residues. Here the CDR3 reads CATLRQGPRSYNEQFF. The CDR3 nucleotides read TGTGCCACCCTTCGACAGGGCCCGCGGTCCTACAATGAGCAGTTCTTC.

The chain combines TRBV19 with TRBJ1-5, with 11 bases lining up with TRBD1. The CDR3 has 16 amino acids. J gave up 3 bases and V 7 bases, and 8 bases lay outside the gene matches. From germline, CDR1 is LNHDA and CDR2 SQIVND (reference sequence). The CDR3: CASIRTGGAHNQPQHF. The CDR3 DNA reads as TGTGCCAGTATTAGGACAGGGGGCGCCCACAATCAGCCCCAGCATTTT.

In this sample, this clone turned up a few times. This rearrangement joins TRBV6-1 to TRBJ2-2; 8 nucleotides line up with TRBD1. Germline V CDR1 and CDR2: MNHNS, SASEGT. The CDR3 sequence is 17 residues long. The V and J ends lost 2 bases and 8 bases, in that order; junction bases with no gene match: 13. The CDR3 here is CASSENFSQGGVGELFF. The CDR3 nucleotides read TGTGCCAGCAGTGAAAATTTTTCACAGGGGGGTGTGGGGGAGCTGTTTTTT.

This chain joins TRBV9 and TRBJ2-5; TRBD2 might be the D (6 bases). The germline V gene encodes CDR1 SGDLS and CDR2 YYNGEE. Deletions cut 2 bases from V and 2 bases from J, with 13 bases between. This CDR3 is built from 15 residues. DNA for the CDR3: TGTGCCAGCAGCGTTTACGGGGGATGGCAAGAGACCCAGTACTTC. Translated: CASSVYGGWQETQYF. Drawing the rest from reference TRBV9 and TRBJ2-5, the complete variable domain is DSGVTQTPKHLITATGQRVTLRCSPRSGDLSVYWYQQSLDQGLQFLIQYYNGEERAKGNILERFSAQQFPDLHSELNLSSLELGDSALYFCASSVYGGWQETQYFGPGTRLLVL.

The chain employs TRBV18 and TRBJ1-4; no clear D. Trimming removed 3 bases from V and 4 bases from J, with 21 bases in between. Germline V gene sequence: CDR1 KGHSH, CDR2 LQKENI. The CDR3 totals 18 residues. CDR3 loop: CASSPSRVGVSDNEKLFF. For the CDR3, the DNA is TGTGCCAGCTCACCCAGTAGGGTTGGAGTCTCGGATAATGAAAAACTGTTTTTT.

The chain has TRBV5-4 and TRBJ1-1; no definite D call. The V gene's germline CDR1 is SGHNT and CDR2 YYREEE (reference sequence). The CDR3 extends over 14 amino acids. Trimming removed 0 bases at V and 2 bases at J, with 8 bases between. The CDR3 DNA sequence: TGTGCCAGCAGCTTGGTAACAGCAAACACTGAAGCTTTCTTT. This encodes CASSLVTANTEAFF.

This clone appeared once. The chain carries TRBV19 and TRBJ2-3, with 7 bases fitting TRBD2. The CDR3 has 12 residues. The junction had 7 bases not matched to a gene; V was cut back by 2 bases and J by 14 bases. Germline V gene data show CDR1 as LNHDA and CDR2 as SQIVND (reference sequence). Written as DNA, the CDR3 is TGTGCCAGTAGTATATGGCAGGGACTAAGGTATTTT. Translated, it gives CASSIWQGLRYF.

The chain's CDR3 is CASRGTGSYNEQFF. CDR3 sequence (DNA): TGTGCCAGTCGAGGGACAGGGTCTTACAATGAGCAGTTCTTC. The chain is built from TRBV19 and TRBJ2-1; 9 nucleotides align to TRBD1. This CDR3 region has 14 residues. Germline CDR1 and CDR2: LNHDA and SQIVND (reference sequence). The V and J ends lost 8 bases and 4 bases, in that order; junction bases with no gene match: 6.

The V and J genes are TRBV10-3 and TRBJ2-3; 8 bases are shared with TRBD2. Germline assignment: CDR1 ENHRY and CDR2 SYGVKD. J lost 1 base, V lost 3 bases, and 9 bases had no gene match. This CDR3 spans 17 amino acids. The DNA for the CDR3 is TGTGCCATCAGTGACCCCCCCCAACTAGCGGGCACAGATACGCAGTATTTT. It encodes CAISDPPQLAGTDTQYF.

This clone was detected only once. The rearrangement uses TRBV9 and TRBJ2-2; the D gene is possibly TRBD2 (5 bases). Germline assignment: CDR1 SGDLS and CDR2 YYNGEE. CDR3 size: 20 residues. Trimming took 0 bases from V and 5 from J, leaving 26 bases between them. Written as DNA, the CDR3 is TGTGCCAGCAGCGTAGAGGGATCAATGGCGCGGGCCTTAGAGACCGGGGAGCTGTTTTTT. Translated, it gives CASSVEGSMARALETGELFF.

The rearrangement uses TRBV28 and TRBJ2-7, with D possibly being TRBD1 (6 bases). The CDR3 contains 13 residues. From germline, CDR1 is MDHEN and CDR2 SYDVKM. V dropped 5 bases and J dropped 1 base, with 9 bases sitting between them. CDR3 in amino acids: CASSTGISYEQYV. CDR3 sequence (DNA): TGTGCCAGCAGTACAGGGATATCCTACGAGCAGTACGTC.

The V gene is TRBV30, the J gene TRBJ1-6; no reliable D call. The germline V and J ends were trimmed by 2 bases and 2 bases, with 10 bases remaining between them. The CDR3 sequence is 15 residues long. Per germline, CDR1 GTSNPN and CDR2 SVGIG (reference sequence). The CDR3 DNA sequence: TGTGCCTGGAGTCTCAGGCTCCCCTATAATTCACCCCTCCACTTT. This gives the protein CAWSLRLPYNSPLHF.

Written as DNA, the CDR3 is TGTGCCAGTAGTATAGATCCTAGTTACGATCGCAATCAGCCCCAGCATTTT. This translates into CASSIDPSYDRNQPQHF. This chain joins TRBV19 and TRBJ1-5, with D hard to call. Germline V gene sequence: CDR1 LNHDA, CDR2 SQIVND (reference sequence). V shed 0 bases and J shed 2 bases, with 14 bases lying between them. The CDR3 runs 17 residues. Drawing the rest from reference TRBV19 and TRBJ1-5, the complete variable domain is DGGITQSPKYLFRKEGQNVTLSCEQNLNHDAMYWYRQDPGQGLRLIYYSQIVNDFQKGDIAEGYSVSREKKESFPLTVTSAQKNPTAFYLCASSIDPSYDRNQPQHFGDGTRLSIL.

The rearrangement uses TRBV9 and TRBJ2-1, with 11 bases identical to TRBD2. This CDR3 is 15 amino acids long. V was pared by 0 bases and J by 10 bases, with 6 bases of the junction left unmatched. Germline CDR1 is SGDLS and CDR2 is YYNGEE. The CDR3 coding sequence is TGTGCCAGCAGCGTAGTACTAGCGGGAGTGGGGGAGCAGTTCTTC. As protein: CASSVVLAGVGEQFF. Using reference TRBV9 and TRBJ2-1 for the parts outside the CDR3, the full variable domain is DSGVTQTPKHLITATGQRVTLRCSPRSGDLSVYWYQQSLDQGLQFLIQYYNGEERAKGNILERFSAQQFPDLHSELNLSSLELGDSALYFCASSVVLAGVGEQFFGPGTRLTVL.

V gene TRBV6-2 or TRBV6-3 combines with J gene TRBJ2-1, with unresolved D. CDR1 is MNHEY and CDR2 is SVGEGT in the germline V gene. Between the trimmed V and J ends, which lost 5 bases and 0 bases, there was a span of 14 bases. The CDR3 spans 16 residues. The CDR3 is CASSLLTGASYNEQFF. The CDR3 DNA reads TGTGCCAGCAGTCTTCTAACCGGAGCCTCCTACAATGAGCAGTTCTTC.

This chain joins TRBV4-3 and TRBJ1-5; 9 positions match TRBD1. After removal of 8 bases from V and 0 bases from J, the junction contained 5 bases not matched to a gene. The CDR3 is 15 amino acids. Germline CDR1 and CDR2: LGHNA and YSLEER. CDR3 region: CASSRDRASNQPQHF. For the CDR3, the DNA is TGCGCCAGCTCCCGGGACAGGGCTAGCAATCAGCCCCAGCATTTT.

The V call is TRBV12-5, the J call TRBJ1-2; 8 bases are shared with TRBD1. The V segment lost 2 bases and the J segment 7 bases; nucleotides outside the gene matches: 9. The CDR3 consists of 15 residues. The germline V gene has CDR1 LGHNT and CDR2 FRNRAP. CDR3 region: CASGLTTAGTGGYTF. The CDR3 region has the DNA TGTGCTAGTGGTTTGACGACAGCCGGGACAGGTGGCTACACCTTC.

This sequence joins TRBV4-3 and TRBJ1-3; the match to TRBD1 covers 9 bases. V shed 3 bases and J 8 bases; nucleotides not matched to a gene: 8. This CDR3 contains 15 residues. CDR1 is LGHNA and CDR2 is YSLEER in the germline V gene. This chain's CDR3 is CASSQMDRGLYTIYF. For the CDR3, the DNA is TGCGCCAGCAGCCAGATGGACAGGGGTCTCTACACCATATATTTT.